The 10 T cell receptor beta chains below come from one sample, sequenced in a study of cytomegalovirus exposure and HLA in healthy donors. The PCR had 60 Vbeta and 13 Jbeta primers. Generated by immunoSEQ multiplex PCR, the TCRdb table keeps only in-frame clones and is missing some. The repertoire holds more than 150,000 clones, with about 81% as singletons. Source material: PBMCs. These receptors were collected from a woman aged 25 to 39 in good health and CMV-seronegative.

This chain links TRBV27 with TRBJ2-7, with 12 bases matching TRBD2. The germline V gene has CDR1 MNHEY and CDR2 SMNVEV (reference sequence). Trimming cost V 5 bases and J 7 bases; bases outside gene matches: 9. The CDR3 totals 15 residues. The CDR3 protein is CASSLTLGLAGEQYF. The DNA for the CDR3 is TGTGCCAGCAGTCTAACCCTCGGACTAGCGGGGGAGCAGTACTTC.

This clone was observed once. Here the CDR3 DNA reads TGTGCCAGCAGTGAATTCAGGACAGGGAGCGACGAGCAGTACTTC. Translated, it gives CASSEFRTGSDEQYF. V is TRBV25-1 and J is TRBJ2-7; TRBD1 aligns across 8 bases. The CDR3 runs 15 residues. The germline gives CDR1 MGHDK, CDR2 SYGVNS. The junction had 7 bases not matched to a gene; V was cut back by 1 base and J by 5 bases.

This clone was counted only a few times. V is TRBV10-2 and J is TRBJ1-1, with a possible D match to TRBD1 (6 bases). This CDR3 spans 11 amino acids. The V gene lost 5 bases and the J gene lost 7 bases, with 8 bases spanning the gap. CDR1 and CDR2 from the germline V gene are WSHSY and SAAADI. The DNA of the CDR3 is TGCGCCAGCAGTTTGGACAGTGAAGCTTTCTTT. Protein: CASSLDSEAFF.

The CDR3 is CASSVDIAGYNEQFF. The CDR3 DNA reads TGTGCCAGCAGCGTAGACATAGCGGGCTACAATGAGCAGTTCTTC. The J gene is TRBJ2-1, the V gene TRBV9; 7 nucleotides agree with TRBD2. Germline assignment: CDR1 SGDLS and CDR2 YYNGEE. There are 15 residues in the CDR3. J gave up 3 bases and V 0 bases, and 3 bases lay outside the gene matches.

The V gene is TRBV25-1, the J gene TRBJ2-7; 7 bases are shared with TRBD1. Germline V CDR1 and CDR2: MGHDK, SYGVNS. Trimming at V came to 6 bases and at J to 1 base, leaving 3 bases not matched to a gene. This CDR3 contains 13 residues. The CDR3 DNA reads as TGTGCCAGCAGAGGGACAGTTTCCTACGAGCAGTACTTC. Translating it yields CASRGTVSYEQYF.

This clone showed up just a few times. The chain carries TRBV19 and TRBJ2-3; 8 bases line up with TRBD2. Trimming at V came to 2 bases and at J to 0 bases, leaving 16 bases not matched to a gene. Germline loops: CDR1 LNHDA, CDR2 SQIVND (reference sequence). There are 20 residues in the CDR3. The CDR3 DNA sequence: TGTGCCAGTAGTATACCTCGGGGCGGGGGGCCTCCGTATAGCACAGATACGCAGTATTTT. Amino acid sequence: CASSIPRGGGPPYSTDTQYF.

V is TRBV7-8 and J is TRBJ1-3; TRBD1 might be the D (5 bases). Trimming took 4 bases from V and 0 from J, leaving 13 bases between them. Germline V gene lookup returns CDR1 SGHVS and CDR2 FQNEAQ. This CDR3 spans 16 amino acids. The CDR3 loop reads CASSSRQGSSGNTIYF. The DNA for the CDR3 is TGTGCCAGCAGCTCGAGGCAGGGCAGCTCTGGAAACACCATATATTTT.

The gene calls are TRBV5-5 and TRBJ1-4, with 7 bases aligning to TRBD1. The germline gives CDR1 SGHKS, CDR2 YYEKEE (reference sequence). The ends lost 4 bases at V and 2 bases at J; junction bases unmatched: 5. CDR3 length: 15 residues. CDR3 protein: CASSQLTGTNEKLFF. DNA for the CDR3: TGTGCCAGCAGCCAACTGACAGGGACTAATGAAAAACTGTTTTTT.

The chain is built from TRBV28 and TRBJ2-2; D is possibly TRBD2 (6 bases). The length of the CDR3 is 16 residues. The V end was cut by 1 base, the J end by 2 bases, with 11 bases between. The germline V gene encodes CDR1 MDHEN and CDR2 SYDVKM. The CDR3 sequence: CASSLSGGVNTGELFF. The CDR3 nucleotides are TGTGCCAGCAGTTTATCTGGCGGGGTCAACACCGGGGAGCTGTTTTTT. The full variable domain, completed using reference TRBV28 and TRBJ2-2, is DVKVTQSSRYLVKRTGEKVFLECVQDMDHENMFWYRQDPGLGLRLIYFSYDVKMKEKGDIPEGYSVSREKKERFSLILESASTNQTSMYLCASSLSGGVNTGELFFGEGSRLTVL.

Only a few counts were recorded for this clone. The rearrangement uses TRBV21-1 and TRBJ1-5. TRBV21-1 is given as a pseudogene. This CDR3 has 20 residues. Written as DNA, the CDR3 is TGTGCCAGCAGCAAAGAAGTTGGGTGGAGGGTTCGATATAGCAATCAGCCCCAGCATTTT. It translates to CASSKEVGWRVRYSNQPQHF.